This T cell receptor beta chain was sequenced for a study of PD-L1 blockade in urothelial cancer. Study-wide context: Previous chemotherapy exposure amounted to 0 to 3 regimens for patients. A median of 141,255 T cells was found in the blood samples.

Described time point: peripheral blood 6 weeks after treatment start. Measured with immunoSEQ multiplex PCR; TCRdb has only the in-frame clones, and not every one. The table records around 110,000 clones, approximately 90% of them present only once. The V gene's germline CDR1 is MGHDK and CDR2 SYGVNS. V shed 6 bases, J shed 2 bases, and the junction held 3 bases outside the gene matches. The CDR3 has 15 residues. Whole-study findings and limits: Blood TCR clonality below the median before treatment was a predictor of better survival.

As to this clone: Its matching antigen is unknown.

The sample here was PBMCs, taken around atezolizumab (anti-PD-L1) treatment. This sequence originates from a man in his fifties or sixties with urothelial cancer. The chain has TRBV25-1 and TRBJ2-3; 12 bases align to TRBD2. CDR3 in DNA: TGTGCCAGCAGCCGACTAGCGGGGGACACAGATACGCAGTATTTT. It yields the protein CASSRLAGDTDTQYF.